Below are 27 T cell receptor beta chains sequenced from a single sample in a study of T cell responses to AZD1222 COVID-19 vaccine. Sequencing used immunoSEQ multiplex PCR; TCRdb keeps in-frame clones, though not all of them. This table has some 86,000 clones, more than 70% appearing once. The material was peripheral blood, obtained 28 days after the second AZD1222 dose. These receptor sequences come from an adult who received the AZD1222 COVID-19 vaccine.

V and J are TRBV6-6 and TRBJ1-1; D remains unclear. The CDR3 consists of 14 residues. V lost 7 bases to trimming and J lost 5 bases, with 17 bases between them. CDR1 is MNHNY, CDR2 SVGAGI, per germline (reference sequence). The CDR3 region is CASNPSDLWTEAFF. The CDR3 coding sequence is TGTGCCAGCAACCCTTCGGACCTGTGGACTGAAGCTTTCTTT.

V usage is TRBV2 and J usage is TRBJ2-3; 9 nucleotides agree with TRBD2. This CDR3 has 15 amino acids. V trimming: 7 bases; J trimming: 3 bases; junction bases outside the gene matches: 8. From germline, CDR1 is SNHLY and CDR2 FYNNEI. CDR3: CASIIAGVRTDTQYF. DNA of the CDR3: TGTGCCAGCATTATAGCGGGAGTCAGGACAGATACGCAGTATTTT.

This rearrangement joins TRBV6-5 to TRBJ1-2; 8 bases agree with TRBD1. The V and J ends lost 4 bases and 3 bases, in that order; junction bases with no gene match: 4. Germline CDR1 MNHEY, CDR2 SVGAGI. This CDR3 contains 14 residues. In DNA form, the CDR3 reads TGTGCCAGCAGTTCCGGACAGGGATACTATGGCTACACCTTC. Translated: CASSSGQGYYGYTF.

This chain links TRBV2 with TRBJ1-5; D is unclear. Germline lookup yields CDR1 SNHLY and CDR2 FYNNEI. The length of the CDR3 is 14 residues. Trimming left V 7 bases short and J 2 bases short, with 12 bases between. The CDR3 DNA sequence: TGTGCCAGCAACGCGGCTCGGGGCAATCAGCCCCAGCATTTT. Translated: CASNAARGNQPQHF.

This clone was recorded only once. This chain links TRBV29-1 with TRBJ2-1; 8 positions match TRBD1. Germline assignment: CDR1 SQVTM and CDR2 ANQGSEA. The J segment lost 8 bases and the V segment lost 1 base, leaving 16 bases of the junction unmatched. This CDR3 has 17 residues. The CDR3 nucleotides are TGCAGCGTTGAAGGCCACGCCGGGACAGGTGCTGGCGATGAGCAGTTCTTC. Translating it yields CSVEGHAGTGAGDEQFF.

The CDR3 spells CASRDLTGTITEAFF. The DNA of the CDR3 is TGTGCCAGCAGGGACCTAACAGGGACTATCACTGAAGCTTTCTTT. The rearrangement links TRBV2 to TRBJ1-1; D perhaps matches TRBD1 (6 bases). CDR1 is SNHLY and CDR2 is FYNNEI in the germline V gene. This CDR3 spans 15 amino acids. V gave up 6 bases and J gave up 4 bases, with 18 bases separating them.

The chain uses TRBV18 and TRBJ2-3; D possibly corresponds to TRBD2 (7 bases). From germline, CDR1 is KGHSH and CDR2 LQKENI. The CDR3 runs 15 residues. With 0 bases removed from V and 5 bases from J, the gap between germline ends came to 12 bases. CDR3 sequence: CASSPPGGPGDTQYF. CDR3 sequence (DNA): TGTGCCAGCTCACCACCGGGGGGGCCCGGAGATACGCAGTATTTT.

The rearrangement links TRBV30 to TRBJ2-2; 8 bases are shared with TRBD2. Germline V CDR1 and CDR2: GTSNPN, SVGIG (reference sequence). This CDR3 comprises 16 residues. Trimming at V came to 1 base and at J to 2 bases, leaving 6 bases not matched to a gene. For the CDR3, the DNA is TGTGCCTGGAGTGCTCGGGGGGGAGGAAACACCGGGGAGCTGTTTTTT. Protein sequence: CAWSARGGGNTGELFF.

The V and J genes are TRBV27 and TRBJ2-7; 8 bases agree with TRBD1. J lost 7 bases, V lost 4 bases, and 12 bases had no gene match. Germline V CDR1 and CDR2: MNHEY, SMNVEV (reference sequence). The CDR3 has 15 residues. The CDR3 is CASSSLGQGAREQYF. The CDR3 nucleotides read TGTGCCAGCAGTTCCCTCGGGCAGGGGGCGCGTGAGCAGTACTTC.

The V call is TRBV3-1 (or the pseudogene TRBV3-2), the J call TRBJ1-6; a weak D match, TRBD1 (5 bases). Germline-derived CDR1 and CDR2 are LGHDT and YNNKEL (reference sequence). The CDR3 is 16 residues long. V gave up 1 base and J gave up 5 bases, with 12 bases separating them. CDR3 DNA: TGTGCCAGCAGCCAAGGGCAGGGAGGGAATAATTCACCCCTCCACTTT. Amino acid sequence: CASSQGQGGNNSPLHF.

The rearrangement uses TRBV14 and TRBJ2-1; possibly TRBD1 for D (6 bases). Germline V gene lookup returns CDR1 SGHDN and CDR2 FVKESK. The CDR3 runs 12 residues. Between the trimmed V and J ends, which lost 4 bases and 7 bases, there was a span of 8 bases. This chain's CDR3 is CASSPTGNEQFF. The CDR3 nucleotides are TGTGCCAGCAGCCCAACAGGGAATGAGCAGTTCTTC.

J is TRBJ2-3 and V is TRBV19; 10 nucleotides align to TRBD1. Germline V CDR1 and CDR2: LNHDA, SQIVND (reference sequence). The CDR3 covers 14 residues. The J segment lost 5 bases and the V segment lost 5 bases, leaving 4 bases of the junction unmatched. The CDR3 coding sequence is TGTGCCAGTAGTGACAGGGGGCCCGTAGATACGCAGTATTTT. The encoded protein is CASSDRGPVDTQYF.

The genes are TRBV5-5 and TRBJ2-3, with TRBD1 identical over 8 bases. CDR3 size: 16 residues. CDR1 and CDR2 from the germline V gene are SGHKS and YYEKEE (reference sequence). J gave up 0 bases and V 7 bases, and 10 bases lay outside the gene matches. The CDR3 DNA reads TGTGCCAGCCGTTTTCAGGGGGCGACTAGCACAGATACGCAGTATTTT. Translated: CASRFQGATSTDTQYF.

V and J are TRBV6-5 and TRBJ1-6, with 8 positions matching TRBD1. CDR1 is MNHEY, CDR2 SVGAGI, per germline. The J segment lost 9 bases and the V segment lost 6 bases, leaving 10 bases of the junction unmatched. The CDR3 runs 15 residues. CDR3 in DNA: TGTGCCAGCAGCGAGATCGACAGGGGAGTTTCACCCCTCCACTTT. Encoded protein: CASSEIDRGVSPLHF.

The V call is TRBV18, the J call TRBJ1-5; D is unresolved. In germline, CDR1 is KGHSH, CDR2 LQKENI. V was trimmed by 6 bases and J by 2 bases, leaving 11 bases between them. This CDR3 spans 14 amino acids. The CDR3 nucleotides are TGTGCCAGCTCTCCGGACGGACGCAATCAGCCCCAGCATTTT. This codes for CASSPDGRNQPQHF.

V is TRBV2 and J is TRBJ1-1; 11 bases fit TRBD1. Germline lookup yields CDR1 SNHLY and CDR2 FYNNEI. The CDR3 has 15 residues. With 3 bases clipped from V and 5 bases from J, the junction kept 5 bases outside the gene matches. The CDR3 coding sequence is TGTGCCAGCAGTGAGGACAGGGGGCGCGGGACTGAAGCTTTCTTT. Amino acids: CASSEDRGRGTEAFF.

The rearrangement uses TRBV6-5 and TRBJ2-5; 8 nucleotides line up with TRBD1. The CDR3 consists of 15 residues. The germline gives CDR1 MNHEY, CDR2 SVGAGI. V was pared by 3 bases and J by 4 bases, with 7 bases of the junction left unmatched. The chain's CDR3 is CASSYVPDRAETQYF. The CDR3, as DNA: TGTGCCAGCAGTTATGTCCCGGACAGGGCAGAGACCCAGTACTTC.

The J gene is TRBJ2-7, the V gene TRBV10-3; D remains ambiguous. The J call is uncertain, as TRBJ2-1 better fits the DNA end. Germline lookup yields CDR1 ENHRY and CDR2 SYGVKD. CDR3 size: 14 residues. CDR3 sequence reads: CAISESGNHNEQFF. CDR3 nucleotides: TGTGCCATCAGTGAGTCCGGTAACCACAATGAGCAGTTCTTC.

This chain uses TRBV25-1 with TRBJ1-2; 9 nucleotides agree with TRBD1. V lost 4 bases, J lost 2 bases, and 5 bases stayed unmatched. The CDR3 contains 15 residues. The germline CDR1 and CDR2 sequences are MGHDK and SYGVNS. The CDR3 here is CASSGMGTGNYGYTF. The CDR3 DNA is TGTGCCAGCAGTGGGATGGGGACAGGGAACTATGGCTACACCTTC.

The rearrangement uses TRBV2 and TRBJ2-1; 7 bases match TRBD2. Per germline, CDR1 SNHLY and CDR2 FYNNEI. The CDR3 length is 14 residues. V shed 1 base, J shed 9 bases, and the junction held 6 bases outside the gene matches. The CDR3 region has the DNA TGTGCCAGCAGTGAAGGACTAGCAAGGGGTGAGCAGTTCTTC. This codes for CASSEGLARGEQFF.

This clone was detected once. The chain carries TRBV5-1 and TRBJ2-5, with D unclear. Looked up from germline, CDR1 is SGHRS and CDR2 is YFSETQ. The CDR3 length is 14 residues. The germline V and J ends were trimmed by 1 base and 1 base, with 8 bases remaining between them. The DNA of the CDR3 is TGCGCCAGCAGCTTGAGGCCTTCCCAAGAGACCCAGTACTTC. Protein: CASSLRPSQETQYF. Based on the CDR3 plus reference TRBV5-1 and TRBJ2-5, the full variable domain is KAGVTQTPRYLIKTRGQQVTLSCSPISGHRSVSWYQQTPGQGLQFLFEYFSETQRNKGNFPGRFSGRQFSNSRSEMNVSTLELGDSALYLCASSLRPSQETQYFGPGTRLLVL.

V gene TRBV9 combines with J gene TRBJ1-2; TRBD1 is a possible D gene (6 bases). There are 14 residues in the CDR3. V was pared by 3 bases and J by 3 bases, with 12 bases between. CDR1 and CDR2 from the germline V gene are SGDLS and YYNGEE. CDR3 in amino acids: CASSGGAYDYGYTF. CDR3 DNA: TGTGCCAGCAGCGGGGGGGCCTATGACTATGGCTACACCTTC.

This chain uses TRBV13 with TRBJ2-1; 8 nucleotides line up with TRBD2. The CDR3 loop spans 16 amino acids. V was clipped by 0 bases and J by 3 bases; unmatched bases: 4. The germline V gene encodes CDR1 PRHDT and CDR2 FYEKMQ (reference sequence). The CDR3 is CASSLGSGIGYNEQFF. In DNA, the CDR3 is TGTGCCAGCAGCTTAGGTAGCGGGATAGGCTACAATGAGCAGTTCTTC.

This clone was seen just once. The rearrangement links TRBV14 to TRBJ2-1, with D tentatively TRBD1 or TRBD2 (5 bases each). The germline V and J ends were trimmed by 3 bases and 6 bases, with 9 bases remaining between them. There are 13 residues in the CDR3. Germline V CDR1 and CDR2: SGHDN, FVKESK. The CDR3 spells CASSQIGGNEQFF. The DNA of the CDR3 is TGTGCCAGCAGCCAGATTGGGGGCAATGAGCAGTTCTTC.

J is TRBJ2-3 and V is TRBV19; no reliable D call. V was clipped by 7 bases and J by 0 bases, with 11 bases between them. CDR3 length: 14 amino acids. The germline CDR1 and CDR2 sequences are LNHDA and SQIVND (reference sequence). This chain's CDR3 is CASNLGTSTDTQYF. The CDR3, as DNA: TGTGCCAGTAATCTAGGAACAAGCACAGATACGCAGTATTTT.

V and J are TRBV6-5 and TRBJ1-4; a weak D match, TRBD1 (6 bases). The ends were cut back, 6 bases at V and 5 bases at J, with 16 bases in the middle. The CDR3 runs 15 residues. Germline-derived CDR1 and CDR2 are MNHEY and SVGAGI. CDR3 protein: CASRRKDRTNEKLFF. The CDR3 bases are TGTGCCAGCAGGCGAAAAGACAGGACGAATGAAAAACTGTTTTTT.

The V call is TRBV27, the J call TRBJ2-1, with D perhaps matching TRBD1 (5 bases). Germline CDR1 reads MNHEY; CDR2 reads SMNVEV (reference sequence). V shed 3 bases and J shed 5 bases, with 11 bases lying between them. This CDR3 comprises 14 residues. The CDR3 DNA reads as TGTGCCAGCAGTTTCCAGGGATCCCACAATGAGCAGTTCTTC. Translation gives CASSFQGSHNEQFF.